Given below is one TCR beta chain in context. Its antigen is still unknown. The data stem from a study of T-cell memory formation after mild COVID-19. Notes on the study in general: The study found contracting CD4+ clones mainly in CM and EM and contracting CD8+ clones in EMRA. Second-wave clones with a day 37 peak had unconfirmed SARS-CoV-2 specificity. Later expanders leaned CD4+, whereas clones that contracted between day 15 and 85 were balanced CD4/CD8.

This CDR3 has 15 residues. Trimming at V came to 5 bases and at J to 1 base, leaving 8 bases not matched to a gene. TCR alpha and TCR beta cDNA libraries carrying sample barcodes and UMIs were produced by 5'RACE using constant-segment primers. TCRdb independently ran MiXCR on the 5' RACE reads; one entry per CDR3 protein. The sample gives under 400,000 distinct CDR3 sequences, 25% to 30% of which show up once; less than 15% is in the top ten. V usage is TRBV12-3 or TRBV12-4 and J usage is TRBJ2-7, with 7 bases matching TRBD1. The sample consisted of PBMCs or a T cell subset sorted from them (not recorded which). The clonotype comes from an adult woman who had mild COVID-19 (a few samples of this study predate the infection). Cell type and time point are not known. CDR3 sequence: CASSTRDRPSYEQYF. Written as DNA, the CDR3 is TGTGCCAGCAGTACCAGGGACAGACCGTCCTACGAGCAGTACTTC.